The 17 T cell receptor beta chains reported below all come from one sample, sequenced in a study of response to subunit inactivated influenza vaccine (dated by TCRdb to the late 2010s). The library was built by means of RT-PCR. Sequencing was performed on an Illumina HiSeq 2500. Clones were called with MiXCR by TCRdb after fastp trimmed the public reads at Q25, and only in-frame beta chains were retained. Identical CDR3 proteins give one entry, which carries the most common genes and DNA. The sample yields 300,000 to 350,000 distinct CDR3 sequences; 21% were counted once. The top ten clonotypes cover around 9.6% of the sample. The sequencing here drew on PBMCs from blood, taken less than 22 months after vaccination. The receptors were gathered from a man aged 50 to 75 who received an inactivated influenza vaccine. Donor details come from another sample of the same person, matched by shared clones.

In this sample, this clonotype turned up a few times. This chain uses TRBV4-2 with TRBJ1-4; D is possibly TRBD1 (6 bases). From germline, CDR1 is LGHNA and CDR2 YNFKEQ. V was shortened by 1 base and J by 4 bases, with 7 bases between the two germline ends. The CDR3 extends over 14 amino acids. The CDR3 coding sequence is TGTGCCAGCAGCCAAGGGACAGATAATGAAAAACTGTTTTTT. This encodes CASSQGTDNEKLFF.

This clonotype came up a few times. The V and J genes are TRBV3-1 and TRBJ1-5; no firm D call. CDR1 and CDR2 (germline): LGHDT, YNNKEL (reference sequence). The CDR3 has 16 residues. The V end was cut by 1 base, the J end by 0 bases, with 10 bases between. The CDR3 loop reads CASSQGVGGSNQPQHF. CDR3 sequence (DNA): TGTGCCAGCAGCCAAGGAGTGGGAGGTAGCAATCAGCCCCAGCATTTT.

This clonotype came up a few times. The chain couples TRBV6-6 to TRBJ1-1, with a weak D call TRBD1 (6 bases). CDR1 and CDR2 (germline): MNHNY, SVGAGI (reference sequence). The CDR3 is 15 amino acids. V shed 2 bases and J shed 4 bases, with 14 bases lying between them. CDR3 in DNA: TGTGCCAGCAGTTACCCCCGGGGGGCGGGCACTGAAGCTTTCTTT. This encodes CASSYPRGAGTEAFF.

The sample holds a few counts of this clonotype. The rearrangement uses TRBV21-1 and TRBJ2-1. TRBV21-1 is noted as a pseudogene. The CDR3 is made up of 15 amino acids. CDR3 sequence: CASSAHRSASNEQFF. DNA of the CDR3: TGTGCCAGCAGCGCCCACCGCAGCGCCTCCAATGAGCAGTTCTTC.

The V call is TRBV5-1, the J call TRBJ2-2, with D hard to call. Trimming removed 0 bases from V and 1 base from J, with 7 bases in between. CDR1 SGHRS and CDR2 YFSETQ come from the germline V gene. CDR3 size: 15 residues. CDR3 loop: CASSLAELNTGELFF. The CDR3 region has the DNA TGCGCCAGCAGCTTGGCTGAGCTGAACACCGGGGAGCTGTTTTTT.

This clonotype was counted only a few times. V usage is TRBV7-2 and J usage is TRBJ2-7; TRBD2 matches at 7 bases. Germline CDR1 and CDR2: SGHTA and FQGNSA. This CDR3 spans 15 amino acids. V shed 5 bases and J 3 bases; nucleotides not matched to a gene: 10. In DNA form, the CDR3 reads TGTGCCAGCAGCAGTGGGAGGGAGTTCAACTACGAGCAGTACTTC. Its translation is CASSSGREFNYEQYF.

The V gene is TRBV20-1, the J gene TRBJ1-2, with D possibly TRBD1 on 6 matching bases. Per the germline V gene, CDR1 is DFQATT and CDR2 is SNEGSKA (reference sequence). The CDR3 consists of 15 residues. The V end was cut by 0 bases, the J end by 2 bases, with 13 bases between. The DNA of the CDR3 is TGCAGTGCTAGAGATAACAGGGCGGAAAACTATGGCTACACCTTC. Translating gives CSARDNRAENYGYTF.

This clonotype turned up a few times. This chain uses TRBV11-2 with TRBJ1-2; unclear D gene. The germline V and J ends were trimmed by 1 base and 4 bases, with 13 bases remaining between them. CDR3 length equals 15 residues. Germline V gene sequence: CDR1 SGHAT, CDR2 FQNNGV. The CDR3 DNA reads TGTGCCAGCAGCTTAGGTGGACTTAAGTTCTATGGCTACACCTTC. As protein: CASSLGGLKFYGYTF.

This chain joins TRBV15 and TRBJ2-7; unclear D gene. The CDR3 contains 12 residues. From germline, CDR1 is LNHNV and CDR2 YYDKDF (reference sequence). V gave up 3 bases and J gave up 3 bases, with 6 bases separating them. In DNA, the CDR3 is TGTGCCACCAGCAGGAGGAACTACGAGCAGTACTTC. Translation gives CATSRRNYEQYF.

This clonotype was seen only a few times. The chain uses TRBV5-1 and TRBJ1-3; the D is unclear. Germline values: CDR1 SGHRS, CDR2 YFSETQ. The CDR3 is 15 residues long. Trimming stripped 0 bases from V and 0 bases from J, with 7 bases between. The CDR3 coding sequence is TGCGCCAGCAGCTTGGGATTGAGCTCTGGAAACACCATATATTTT. Protein product: CASSLGLSSGNTIYF.

This clonotype was observed many times. This chain joins TRBV20-1 and TRBJ1-5; D is unclear. Germline CDR1 reads DFQATT; CDR2 reads SNEGSKA (reference sequence). Trimming removed 4 bases at V and 3 bases at J, with 13 bases between. The CDR3 length is 14 residues. The CDR3 sequence is CSATPEDYNQPQHF. DNA of the CDR3: TGCAGTGCTACCCCAGAGGACTACAATCAGCCCCAGCATTTT.

V gene TRBV6-1 combines with J gene TRBJ2-3; D is possibly TRBD1 (6 bases). V was trimmed by 6 bases and J by 2 bases, leaving 12 bases between them. This CDR3 spans 14 amino acids. CDR1 is MNHNS and CDR2 is SASEGT in the germline V gene. CDR3 bases: TGTGCCAGCAGACCTCGACAGGCCACAGATACGCAGTATTTT. Protein sequence: CASRPRQATDTQYF.

This clonotype occurred many times. The chain couples TRBV6-1 to TRBJ1-1, with unresolved D. Germline V CDR1 and CDR2: MNHNS, SASEGT. CDR3 length: 16 amino acids. V was pared by 3 bases and J by 3 bases, with 17 bases between. The DNA for the CDR3 is TGTGCCAGCAGTGAGCGACGGACGCTTTGGGACACTGAAGCTTTCTTT. Translation: CASSERRTLWDTEAFF.

Only a few counts were recorded for this clonotype. The chain links TRBV4-3 to TRBJ2-1, with 7 bases aligning to TRBD2. J lost 8 bases, V lost 3 bases, and 7 bases had no gene match. CDR1 is LGHNA, CDR2 YSLEER, per germline. This CDR3 is 14 amino acids long. The CDR3 bases are TGCGCCAGCAGCCAGACTAGCTGGAGATATGAGCAGTTCTTC. Protein sequence: CASSQTSWRYEQFF.

This clonotype was seen only a few times. The J gene is TRBJ2-3, the V gene TRBV11-2; no reliable D call. V shed 0 bases and J shed 1 base, with 8 bases lying between them. In germline, CDR1 is SGHAT, CDR2 FQNNGV. The CDR3 totals 15 residues. The CDR3 DNA sequence: TGTGCCAGCAGCTTAGAAGTCCACGGCACAGATACGCAGTATTTT. Its protein product is CASSLEVHGTDTQYF.

This clonotype was recorded at least ten times. J is TRBJ1-2 and V is TRBV5-1; TRBD1 aligns across 9 bases. Germline V lookup: CDR1 SGHRS, CDR2 YFSETQ. The CDR3 has 15 amino acids. V shed 4 bases, J shed 5 bases, and the junction held 9 bases outside the gene matches. CDR3 amino acids: CASSLSVGTGYGYTF. In DNA, the CDR3 is TGCGCCAGCAGCCTATCTGTGGGGACAGGGTATGGCTACACCTTC. The complete variable domain, with remaining parts taken from reference TRBV5-1 and TRBJ1-2, reads KAGVTQTPRYLIKTRGQQVTLSCSPISGHRSVSWYQQTPGQGLQFLFEYFSETQRNKGNFPGRFSGRQFSNSRSEMNVSTLELGDSALYLCASSLSVGTGYGYTFGSGTRLTVV.

This clonotype has a handful of counts. The chain combines TRBV4-3 with TRBJ2-2; D unclear. From germline, CDR1 is LGHNA and CDR2 YSLEER. Between the trimmed V and J ends, which lost 0 bases and 7 bases, there was a span of 9 bases. The CDR3 spans 14 residues. Here the CDR3 reads CASSQDPVVGELFF. The CDR3 DNA reads as TGCGCCAGCAGCCAAGATCCGGTGGTCGGGGAGCTGTTTTTT.